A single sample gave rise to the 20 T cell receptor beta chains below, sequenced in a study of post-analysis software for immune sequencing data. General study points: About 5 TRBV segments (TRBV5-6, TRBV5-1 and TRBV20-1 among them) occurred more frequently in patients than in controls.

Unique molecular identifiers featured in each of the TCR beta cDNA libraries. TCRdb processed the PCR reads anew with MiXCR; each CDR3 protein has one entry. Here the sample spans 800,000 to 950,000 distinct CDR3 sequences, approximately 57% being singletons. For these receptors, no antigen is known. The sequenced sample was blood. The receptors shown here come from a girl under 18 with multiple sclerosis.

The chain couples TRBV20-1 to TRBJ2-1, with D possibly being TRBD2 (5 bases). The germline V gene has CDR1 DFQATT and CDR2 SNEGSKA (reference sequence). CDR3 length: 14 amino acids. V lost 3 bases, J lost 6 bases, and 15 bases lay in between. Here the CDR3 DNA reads TGCAGTGCTAGCTACGGGGTTCACTTCAATGAGCAGTTCTTC. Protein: CSASYGVHFNEQFF.

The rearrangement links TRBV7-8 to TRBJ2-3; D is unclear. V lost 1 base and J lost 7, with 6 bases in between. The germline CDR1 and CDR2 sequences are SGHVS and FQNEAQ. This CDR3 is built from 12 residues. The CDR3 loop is CASSLVQNTQYF. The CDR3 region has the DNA TGTGCCAGCAGCTTAGTCCAGAATACGCAGTATTTT.

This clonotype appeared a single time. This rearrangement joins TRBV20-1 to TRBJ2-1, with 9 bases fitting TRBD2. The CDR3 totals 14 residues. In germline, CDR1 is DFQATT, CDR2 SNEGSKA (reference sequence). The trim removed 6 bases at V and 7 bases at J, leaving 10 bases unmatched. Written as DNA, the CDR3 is TGCAGTGCACGTCCTAGCGGGGCCCGGAATGAGCAGTTCTTC. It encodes CSARPSGARNEQFF.

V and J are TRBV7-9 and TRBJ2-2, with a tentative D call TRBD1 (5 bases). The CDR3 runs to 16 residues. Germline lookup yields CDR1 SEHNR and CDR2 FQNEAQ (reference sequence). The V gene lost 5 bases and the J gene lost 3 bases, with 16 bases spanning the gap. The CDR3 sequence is CASSAQDTGYTGELFF. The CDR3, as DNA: TGTGCCAGCAGCGCCCAGGACACGGGTTACACCGGGGAGCTGTTTTTT.

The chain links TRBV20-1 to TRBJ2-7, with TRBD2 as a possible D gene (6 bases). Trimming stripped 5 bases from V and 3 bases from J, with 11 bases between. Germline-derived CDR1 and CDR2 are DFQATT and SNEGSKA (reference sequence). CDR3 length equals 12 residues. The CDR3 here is CSAETRNYEQYF. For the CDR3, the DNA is TGCAGTGCTGAGACTAGGAACTACGAGCAGTACTTC.

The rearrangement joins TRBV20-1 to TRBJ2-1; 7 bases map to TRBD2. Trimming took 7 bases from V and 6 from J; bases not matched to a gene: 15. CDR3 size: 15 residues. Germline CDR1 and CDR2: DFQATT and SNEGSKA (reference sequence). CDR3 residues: CSVRAASGHSNEQFF. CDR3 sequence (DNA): TGCAGTGTCAGAGCGGCTAGCGGACACAGCAATGAGCAGTTCTTC.

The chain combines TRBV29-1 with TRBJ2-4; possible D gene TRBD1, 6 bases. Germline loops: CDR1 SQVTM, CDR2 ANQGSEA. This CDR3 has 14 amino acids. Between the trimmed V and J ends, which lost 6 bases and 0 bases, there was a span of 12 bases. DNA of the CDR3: TGCAGCGTGACAGGAAAATTAGCCAAAAACATTCAGTACTTC. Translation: CSVTGKLAKNIQYF.

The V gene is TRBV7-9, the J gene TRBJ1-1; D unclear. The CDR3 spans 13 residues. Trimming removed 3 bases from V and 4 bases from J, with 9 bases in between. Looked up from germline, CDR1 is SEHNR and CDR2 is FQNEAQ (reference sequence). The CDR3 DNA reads TGTGCCAGCAGCTTGCAATTGGGCACTGAAGCTTTCTTT. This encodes CASSLQLGTEAFF.

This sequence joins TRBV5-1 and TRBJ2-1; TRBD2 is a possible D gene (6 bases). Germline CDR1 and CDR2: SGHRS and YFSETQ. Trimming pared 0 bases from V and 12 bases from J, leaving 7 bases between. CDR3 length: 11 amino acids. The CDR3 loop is CASSLEGGQFF. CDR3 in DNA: TGCGCCAGCAGCTTGGAGGGAGGGCAGTTCTTC.

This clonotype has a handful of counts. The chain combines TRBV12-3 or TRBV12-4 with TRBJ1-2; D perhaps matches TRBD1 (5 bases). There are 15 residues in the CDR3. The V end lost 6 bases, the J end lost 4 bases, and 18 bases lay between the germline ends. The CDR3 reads CASSLGPLPSYGYTF. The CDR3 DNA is TGTGCCAGCAGCTTGGGACCGCTCCCGTCCTATGGCTACACCTTC.

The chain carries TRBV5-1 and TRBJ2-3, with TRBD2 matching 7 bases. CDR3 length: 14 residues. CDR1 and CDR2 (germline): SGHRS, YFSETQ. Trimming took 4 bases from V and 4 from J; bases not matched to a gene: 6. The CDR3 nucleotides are TGCGCCAGCAGCCCGTCCAGCGGGGCAGATACGCAGTATTTT. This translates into CASSPSSGADTQYF.

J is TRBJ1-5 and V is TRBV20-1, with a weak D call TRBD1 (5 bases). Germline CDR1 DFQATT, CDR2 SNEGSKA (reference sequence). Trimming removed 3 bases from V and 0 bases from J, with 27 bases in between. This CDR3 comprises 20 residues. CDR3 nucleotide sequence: TGCAGTGCTAGGAGATTAGGCACCACCCCCGGGACGGTTAGCAATCAGCCCCAGCATTTT. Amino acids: CSARRLGTTPGTVSNQPQHF.

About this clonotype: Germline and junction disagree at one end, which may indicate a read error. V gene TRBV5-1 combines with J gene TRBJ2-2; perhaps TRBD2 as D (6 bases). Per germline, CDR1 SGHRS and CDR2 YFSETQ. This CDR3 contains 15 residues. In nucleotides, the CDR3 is TGCGCCGGCAGCGCCGGGAGCCCGGGCACCGGGGAGCTGTTTTTT. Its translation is CAGSAGSPGTGELFF.

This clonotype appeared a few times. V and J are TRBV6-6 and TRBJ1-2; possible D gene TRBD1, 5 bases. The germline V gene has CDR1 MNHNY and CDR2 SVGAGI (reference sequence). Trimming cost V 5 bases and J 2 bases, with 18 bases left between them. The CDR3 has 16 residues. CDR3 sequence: CASSGAVGQTNYGYTF. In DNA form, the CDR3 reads TGTGCCAGCAGTGGGGCGGTGGGGCAGACGAACTATGGCTACACCTTC.

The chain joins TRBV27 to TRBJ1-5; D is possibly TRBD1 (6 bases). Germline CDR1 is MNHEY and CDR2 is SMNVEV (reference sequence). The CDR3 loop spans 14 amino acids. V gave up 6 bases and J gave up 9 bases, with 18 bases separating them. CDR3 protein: CASSRTELGRPQHF. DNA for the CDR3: TGTGCCAGCAGCCGGACAGAGCTGGGAAGGCCCCAGCATTTT.

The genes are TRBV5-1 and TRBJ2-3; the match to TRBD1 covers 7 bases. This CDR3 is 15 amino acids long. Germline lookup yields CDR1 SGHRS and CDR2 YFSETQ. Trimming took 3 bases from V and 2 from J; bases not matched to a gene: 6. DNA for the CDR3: TGCGCCAGCAGCTCCTCCGGGACAGTCACAGATACGCAGTATTTT. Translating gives CASSSSGTVTDTQYF.

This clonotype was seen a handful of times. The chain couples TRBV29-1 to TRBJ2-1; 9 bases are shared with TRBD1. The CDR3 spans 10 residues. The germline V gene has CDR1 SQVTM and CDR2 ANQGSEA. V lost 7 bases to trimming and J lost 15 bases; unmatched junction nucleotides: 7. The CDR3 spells CSEGTGRGFF. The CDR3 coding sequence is TGCAGCGAAGGGACAGGGAGGGGGTTCTTC.

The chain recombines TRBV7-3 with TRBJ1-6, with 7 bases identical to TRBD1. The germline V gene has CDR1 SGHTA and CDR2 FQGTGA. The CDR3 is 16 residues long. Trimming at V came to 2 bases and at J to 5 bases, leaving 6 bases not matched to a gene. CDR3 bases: TGTGCCAGCAGCTTAGCGGGACAGCTAAATAATTCACCCCTCCACTTT. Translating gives CASSLAGQLNNSPLHF.

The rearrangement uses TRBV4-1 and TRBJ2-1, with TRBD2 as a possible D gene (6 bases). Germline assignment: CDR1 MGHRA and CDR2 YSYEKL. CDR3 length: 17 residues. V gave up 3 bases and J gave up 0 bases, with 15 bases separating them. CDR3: CASSHLGRTSSYNEQFF. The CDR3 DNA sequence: TGCGCCAGCAGCCATCTAGGGAGGACCAGCTCCTACAATGAGCAGTTCTTC.

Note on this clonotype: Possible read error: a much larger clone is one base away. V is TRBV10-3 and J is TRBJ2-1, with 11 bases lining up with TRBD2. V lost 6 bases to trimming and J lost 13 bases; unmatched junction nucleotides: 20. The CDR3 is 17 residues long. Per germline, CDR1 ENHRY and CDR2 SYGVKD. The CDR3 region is CAISDSGRASFGETQFF. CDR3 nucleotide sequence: TGTGCCATCAGCGATAGCGGGAGGGCCAGTTTCGGTGAGACCCAGTTCTTC.